The rows below give T cell receptor beta chains drawn from one sample of a study of OX40 agonist ivuxolimab in advanced cancers. Data came from immunoSEQ multiplex PCR; TCRdb stores just in-frame clones and leaves some out. The sample has approximately 98,000 clones, approximately 89% seen once. Sequences were derived from CD4+ or CD8+ T cells sorted from blood, sampled in a trial of the OX40 agonist ivuxolimab. Receptors originate from an adult with an advanced solid tumor such as melanoma, head and neck, liver or kidney cancer. Both conserved end residues are trimmed from each CDR3. Part of the rows lack a size; the others show once, few, many or a class for expanded clones.

V gene	clone size	CDR3 protein
TRBV2	few	ASSGHNQPQH
TRBV18	.	ASSSGQVTGELF
TRBV25-1	.	ASSHGQGQF
TRBV5-1	.	ASSLALSDSGNTIY
TRBV2	.	ASSKQGLGEKLF
TRBV5-6	.	ASSPYDRRSGNTIY
TRBV18	.	ASSPPAGVGNTIY
TRBV5-6	.	ASSLGGAGGIYGYT
TRBV9	.	ASSVVGQNTEAF
TRBV5-5	.	ASSLSGGANEQF
TRBV27	.	ASSSGQGLYEQY
TRBV6-1	.	ANRASGNTNEQF
TRBV6-1	.	ASRTDPTATEAF
TRBV25-1	.	ASSEYRSPYEQY
TRBV11-3	.	ASSSHLAGVNTEAF
TRBV7-2	.	ASSLEGHEQF
TRBV10-1	.	ASSESRGQGKETQY
TRBV6-1	.	ASSPGQGPYNEQF
TRBV4-2	.	ASSLGGSSYEQY
TRBV18	.	ASSPLSGGSTDTQY
TRBV30	.	AWSVRQSGGYT
TRBV2	.	ASSYIPGQGLAGVNQQY
TRBV5-4	.	ASSFGGRLEQY
TRBV7-9	.	ASSGSLSGANVLT
TRBV5-1	once	ASSLGDRDGNTIY
TRBV30	few	AWKQKAGNQPQH
TRBV4-1	once	ASSFQYRGEQY
TRBV5-3	.	ARSRDRTSYNEQF
TRBV6-6	once	ASRSRDRDQPQH
TRBV19	.	ASKGTGLYEQY
TRBV18	few	ASSPLGNEQY
TRBV9	.	ASSVAQLNSPLH
TRBV5-4	.	ASSPLGVLDGYT
TRBV14	.	ASSQGLVYDTQY
TRBV10-1	once	ASSENPTSRTDTQY
TRBV10-3	.	AISESRDIGYT
TRBV5-1	.	ASRMTGTETQY
TRBV5-6	.	ASSLNGGEETQY
TRBV5-4	.	ASSTAGVPNEKLF
TRBV18	.	ASSPMEGGSIQY
TRBV7-2	.	ASSLVWSGANVLT
TRBV27	.	ASSLRRTAETQY
TRBV9	.	ASSVMGQPKDGYT
TRBV5-5	.	ASSLEYGQGRYEQY
TRBV14	.	ASSRRGYNEQF
TRBV10-3	.	AISELTYEQY
TRBV13	.	ASSFRSSGNTIY
TRBV19	.	ASTLGPGTQY
TRBV7-6	once	ASTPLGLAGGPGETQY
TRBV6-1	.	ASSEGRGLELF
TRBV7-9	.	ASSRPGLAGVSDEQF
TRBV10-3	.	AIGAERGNEQF
TRBV27	few	ASSSRDTYGYT
TRBV7-9	.	ASSAQGAETQY
TRBV29-1	.	SVESDRGYEQY
TRBV6-1	.	ASSAFSGGASGTDTQY
TRBV5-5	.	ASSLGRDNEQF
TRBV19	.	ASKTGTDTGELF
TRBV30	.	ACTGNSGANVLT
TRBV7-9	once	ASSGGTGSSYEQY